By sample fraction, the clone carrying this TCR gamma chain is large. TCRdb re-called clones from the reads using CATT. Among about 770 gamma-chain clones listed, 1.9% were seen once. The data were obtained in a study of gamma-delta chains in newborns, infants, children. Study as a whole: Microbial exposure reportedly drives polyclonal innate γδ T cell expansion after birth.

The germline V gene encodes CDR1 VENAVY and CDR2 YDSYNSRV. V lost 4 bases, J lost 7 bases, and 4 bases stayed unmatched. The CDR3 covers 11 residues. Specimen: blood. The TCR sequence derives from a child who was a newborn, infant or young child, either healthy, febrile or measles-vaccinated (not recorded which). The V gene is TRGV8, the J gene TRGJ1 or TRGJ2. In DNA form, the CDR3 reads TGTGCCACCTGGGAGAGATATAAGAAACTCTTT. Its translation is CATWERYKKLF.